Listed below are T cell receptor beta chains from one sample, sequenced in a study of blood T cell repertoires in COVID-19. Here immunoSEQ multiplex PCR was the method, and the copy in TCRdb shows in-frame clones only, minus some. The sample contains 200,000 to 250,000 clones, less than 90% of which appear only once. The sample comprised PBMCs or T cells enriched from blood (not recorded which). The origin of the receptors is a woman in her 30s who had recovered from COVID-19. The CDR3 runs from the conserved cysteine through the conserved F or W. Fields, in order: CDR3 length, D gene, clone size, J gene, V gene, CDR3 DNA, CDR3 protein. D genes are given only for firm matches. Clone size is given for some rows only: seen once, a few or many times, or a class if the clone is expanded.

length: 14
D: TRBD2
size: .
J: TRBJ2-7
V: TRBV6-2/TRBV6-3
DNA: TGTGCCAGCAGCTATAGCGGGGGACGCTACGAGCAGTACTTC
CDR3: CASSYSGGRYEQYF

length: 18
D: TRBD2
size: .
J: TRBJ2-3
V: TRBV11-2
DNA: TGTGCCAGCAGCAGACACCGACGTCCGGGACTAGTCACAGATACGCAGTATTTT
CDR3: CASSRHRRPGLVTDTQYF

length: 15
D: .
size: few
J: TRBJ1-3
V: TRBV18
DNA: TGTGCCAGCTCACCATATCCGGGATTTGGAAACACCATATATTTT
CDR3: CASSPYPGFGNTIYF

length: 14
D: .
size: .
J: TRBJ2-5
V: TRBV7-9
DNA: TGTGCCAGCAGCTTAGAAGCGAGGCAAGAGACCCAGTACTTC
CDR3: CASSLEARQETQYF

length: 16
D: TRBD2
size: .
J: TRBJ2-5
V: TRBV5-1
DNA: TGCGCCAGCAGCGCCTATAGCGGGGGGGCATCTGAGACCCAGTACTTC
CDR3: CASSAYSGGASETQYF

length: 15
D: .
size: .
J: TRBJ2-5
V: TRBV18
DNA: TGTGCCAGCTCACCACCGGTCAGGGTGTGGGAGACCCAGTACTTC
CDR3: CASSPPVRVWETQYF

length: 19
D: .
size: .
J: TRBJ1-5
V: TRBV21-1
DNA: TGTGCCAGCAGCAAAAACGGGACAGGGAGACTGAATAGCAATCAGCCCCAGCATTTT
CDR3: CASSKNGTGRLNSNQPQHF

length: 13
D: .
size: .
J: TRBJ2-6
V: TRBV11-3
DNA: TGTGCCAGCAGCTTAGACAGGAACAACGTCCTGACTTTC
CDR3: CASSLDRNNVLTF

length: 15
D: TRBD1
size: .
J: TRBJ1-4
V: TRBV5-4
DNA: TGTGCCAGCAGCTTGGCCGAGACAGGGAGTGAAAAACTGTTTTTT
CDR3: CASSLAETGSEKLFF

length: 12
D: .
size: many
J: TRBJ1-1
V: TRBV12-3/TRBV12-4
DNA: TGTGCCAGCGCCGGTAGGAACACTGAAGCTTTCTTT
CDR3: CASAGRNTEAFF

length: 14
D: TRBD1
size: .
J: TRBJ1-1
V: TRBV2
DNA: TGTGCCAGCAGCAACAGGGGAAGAGACACTGAAGCTTTCTTT
CDR3: CASSNRGRDTEAFF

length: 17
D: .
size: .
J: TRBJ1-5
V: TRBV4-2
DNA: TGTGCCAGCAGCCAAGATCTTTCGGGATGGAGCAATCAGCCCCAGCATTTT
CDR3: CASSQDLSGWSNQPQHF

length: 13
D: .
size: .
J: TRBJ2-3
V: TRBV7-2
DNA: TGTGCCAGCAGCTTAGCAGGGGCAGATACGCAGTATTTT
CDR3: CASSLAGADTQYF

length: 17
D: TRBD2
size: .
J: TRBJ2-3
V: TRBV5-6
DNA: TGTGCCAGCAGCTTGGTTCTAGCGGGGATGAGCACAGATACGCAGTATTTT
CDR3: CASSLVLAGMSTDTQYF

length: 15
D: .
size: once
J: TRBJ1-2
V: TRBV7-8
DNA: TGTGCCAGCAGCCCACCCGGCGGAGCTCAAGGTTCCACCCGCTTC
CDR3: CASSPPGGAQGSTRF

length: 15
D: TRBD2
size: .
J: TRBJ2-2
V: TRBV6-5
DNA: TGTGCCAGCAGCGGACTAGCGGGGGGGAGGGGGGAGCTGTTTTTT
CDR3: CASSGLAGGRGELFF

length: 18
D: TRBD1
size: .
J: TRBJ1-2
V: TRBV4-3
DNA: TGCGCCAGCAGCCAAGATCGCCGGACAGGGGGGATTAACTATGGCTACACCTTC
CDR3: CASSQDRRTGGINYGYTF

length: 15
D: .
size: few
J: TRBJ1-2
V: TRBV18
DNA: TGTGCCAGCTCACAGAATGTCGCGGAAAGGAATGGCTACACCTTC
CDR3: CASSQNVAERNGYTF